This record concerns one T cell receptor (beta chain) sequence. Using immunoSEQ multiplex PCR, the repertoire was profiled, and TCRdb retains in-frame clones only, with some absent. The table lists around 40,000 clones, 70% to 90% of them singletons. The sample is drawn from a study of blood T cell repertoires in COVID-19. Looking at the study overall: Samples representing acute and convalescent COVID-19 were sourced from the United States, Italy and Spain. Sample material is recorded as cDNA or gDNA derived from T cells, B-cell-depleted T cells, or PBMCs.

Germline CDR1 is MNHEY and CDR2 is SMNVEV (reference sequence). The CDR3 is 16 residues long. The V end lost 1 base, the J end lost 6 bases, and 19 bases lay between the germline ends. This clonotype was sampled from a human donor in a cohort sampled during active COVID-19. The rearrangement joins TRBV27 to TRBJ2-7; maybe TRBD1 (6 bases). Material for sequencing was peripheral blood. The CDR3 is CASSLFPGAGGREQYF. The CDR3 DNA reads TGTGCCAGCAGTTTATTCCCAGGGGCCGGTGGACGCGAGCAGTACTTC.